This T cell receptor (beta chain) was sequenced during a study of Graves' ophthalmopathy and Graves' hyperthyroidism. This clonotype was observed a single time. Germline values: CDR1 MNHNS, CDR2 SASEGT. V gave up 1 base and J gave up 1 base, with 10 bases separating them. The CDR3 spans 15 residues. Transcripts of RNA were the source for amplifying TCR beta CDR3 regions. HTBI-primed first-round RT-PCR preceded second-round multiplex PCR. TCRdb processed the multiplex PCR reads anew with MiXCR; each CDR3 protein has one entry. Here the sample spans about 740,000 distinct CDR3 sequences, roughly 41% being singletons.

The receptor was derived from an adult man with Graves' ophthalmopathy. The sequencing sample was made of peripheral blood. This sequence joins TRBV6-1 and TRBJ1-1, with D perhaps TRBD1 (6 bases). CDR3 loop: CASSEVPGQNTEAFF. The CDR3 region has the DNA TGTGCCAGCAGTGAAGTCCCGGGACAGAACACTGAAGCTTTCTTT.